Included here is one TCR beta chain sequence, with context. Its target is unknown. The sample originates from a study of T cells after yellow fever vaccination. Findings of the study overall: Reappearance after the booster was observed for most primary-vaccination clones (about 95% CD4, approximately 90% CD8). The CD4 compartment and the CD8 compartment contained a small share of clonotypes in common.

Using its own MiXCR run on the 5' RACE reads, TCRdb lists one record per CDR3 protein. Among a few hundred thousand distinct CDR3 sequences listed, about 4% were seen once. The CDR3 runs to 11 residues. The V end was cut by 5 bases, the J end by 6 bases, with 8 bases between. In germline, CDR1 is SQVTM, CDR2 ANQGSEA. Specimen: PBMCs, collected 5 days after the yellow fever booster vaccination. The genes are TRBV29-1 and TRBJ2-1; D gene ambiguous. The origin of this receptor is a man between 18 and 35 years old who received the YFV17D yellow fever vaccine. CDR3 nucleotide sequence: TGCAGCGTTTCGAGATTCAATGAGCAGTTCTTC. Translating it yields CSVSRFNEQFF.